This T cell receptor beta chain was identified in a study of T cells in Graves' hyperthyroidism and ophthalmopathy. This CDR3 is 16 amino acids long. Per germline, CDR1 MGHRA and CDR2 YSYEKL. J lost 1 base, V lost 4 bases, and 6 bases had no gene match. This clonotype was observed at least ten times. Template material for amplifying TCR beta CDR3 regions consisted of RNA transcripts. With the HTBI primer set, the TCR CDR3 went through a first round of RT-PCR. TCRdb fed the multiplex PCR reads into MiXCR, producing one record per CDR3 protein. The data contain around 250,000 distinct CDR3 sequences, around 24% of them singletons.

This chain uses TRBV4-1 with TRBJ2-5; TRBD1 matches at 10 bases. The TCR comes from a middle-aged woman with Graves' ophthalmopathy. Specimen: blood. DNA of the CDR3: TGCGCCAGCAGCCCGCGGACAGGGGGACTCCAAGAGACCCAGTACTTC. Residues: CASSPRTGGLQETQYF.